This TCR beta chain is drawn from a study of shared clonotypes between healthy human individuals. Study results and caveats: Apart from blood, nothing was sampled; tissue repertoires likely differ. Clonotypes which were not shared had lower generation probabilities than clonotypes that all four donors shared. It was expected that sequencing depth would affect clonotype sharing among donors.

Subsets obtained from CD4+ cells comprised CD45RA+ naive and CD45RA-negative memory cells. Turning to this clone: Its antigen is unidentified.

Assay used: immunoSEQ multiplex PCR; TCRdb lists only in-frame clones, some missing. The sample carries nearly 750,000 clones, over 60% recorded once. V lost 2 bases, J lost 6 bases, and 20 bases lay in between. The CDR3 is made up of 16 amino acids. Germline CDR1 and CDR2: SEHNR and FQNEAQ (reference sequence). The sequence derives from a young woman in good health. This sequence joins TRBV7-9 and TRBJ2-7; D might be TRBD2 (7 bases). Sequencing was carried out using memory CD4+ T cells sorted from blood. Described subset: CD45RA-negative fraction. The CDR3 DNA sequence: TGTGCCAGCAGCTTAAGGCGGGGGCGGGCGGTTGGCGAGCAGTACTTC. It codes for CASSLRRGRAVGEQYF. Full variable domain (missing parts from reference TRBV7-9 and TRBJ2-7): DTGVSQNPRHKITKRGQNVTFRCDPISEHNRLYWYRQTLGQGPEFLTYFQNEAQLEKSRLLSDRFSAERPKGSFSTLEIQRTEQGDSAMYLCASSLRRGRAVGEQYFGPGTRLTVT.